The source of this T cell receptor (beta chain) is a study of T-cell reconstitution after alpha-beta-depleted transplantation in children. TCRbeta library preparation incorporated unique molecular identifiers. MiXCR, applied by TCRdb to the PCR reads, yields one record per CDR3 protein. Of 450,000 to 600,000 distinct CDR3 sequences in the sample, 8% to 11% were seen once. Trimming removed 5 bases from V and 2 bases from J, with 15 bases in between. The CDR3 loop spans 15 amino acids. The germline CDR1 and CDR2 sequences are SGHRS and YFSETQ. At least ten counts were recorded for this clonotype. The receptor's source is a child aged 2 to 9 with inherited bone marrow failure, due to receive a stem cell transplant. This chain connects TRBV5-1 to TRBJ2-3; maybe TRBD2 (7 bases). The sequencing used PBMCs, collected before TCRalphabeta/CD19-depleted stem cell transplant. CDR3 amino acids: CASRPWGGDTDTQYF. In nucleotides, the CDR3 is TGCGCCAGCAGGCCCTGGGGGGGCGACACAGATACGCAGTATTTT.